One and the same sample provided the 8 T cell receptor beta chains below, sequenced in a study of beta chain features in type 1 diabetes. Regarding the study as a whole: All four CD4+ subsets of Type 1 diabetes patients contained TCRB CDR3s that were moderately but significantly shorter.

Their antigens remain unidentified. The authors reverse transcribed all of the isolated RNA, so sequencing captured expressed TCRB transcripts. Profiled with immunoSEQ multiplex PCR; TCRdb holds only in-frame clones, not every one. The sample includes tens of thousands of clones, about 50% of them seen just once. Sequencing was performed on central memory CD4+ T cells from blood. Source of these receptors: a man under 40 with type 1 diabetes.

This clone was picked up a small number of times. This sample also contains other DNA sequences that code for the same CDR3. The CDR3 reads CASSLGGGSYNEQFF. In DNA form, the CDR3 reads TGCGCCAGCAGCTTGGGCGGGGGCTCCTACAATGAGCAGTTCTTC. The J gene is TRBJ2-1, the V gene TRBV5-1, with TRBD2 matching 7 bases. The CDR3 runs to 15 residues. V shed 0 bases and J 0 bases; nucleotides not matched to a gene: 0. Germline V CDR1 and CDR2: SGHRS, YFSETQ.

CDR3 bases: TGTGCTTCAGAAGGGGCCACAGATACGCAGTATTTT. Amino acid sequence: CASEGATDTQYF. The chain couples TRBV5-4 to TRBJ2-3; perhaps TRBD1 as D (5 bases). This CDR3 comprises 12 residues. CDR1 SGHNT and CDR2 YYREEE come from the germline V gene (reference sequence).

The V gene is TRBV6-5, the J gene TRBJ1-1, with 7 bases aligning to TRBD1. This CDR3 is 13 amino acids long. V lost 6 bases to trimming and J lost 4 bases; unmatched junction nucleotides: 5. The germline CDR1 and CDR2 sequences are MNHEY and SVGAGI. The chain's CDR3 is CASSRQGSTEAFF. As DNA, the CDR3 is TGTGCCAGCAGCCGACAGGGAAGCACTGAAGCTTTCTTT.

This clone has a single count. The chain uses TRBV11-2 and TRBJ1-1; D is possibly TRBD1 (6 bases). V gave up 5 bases and J gave up 1 base, with 14 bases separating them. Germline loops: CDR1 SGHAT, CDR2 FQNNGV. The CDR3 runs 15 residues. The CDR3 DNA follows: TGTGCCAGCAGCCCGGCCGGGACAAAGAACACTGAAGCTTTCTTT. It translates to CASSPAGTKNTEAFF.

This clone was seen once. The chain joins TRBV5-6 to TRBJ1-5, with unresolved D. Germline lookup yields CDR1 SGHDT and CDR2 YYEEEE. The CDR3 is made up of 15 amino acids. V was cut by 4 bases and J by 2 bases, with 13 bases left in between. In DNA form, the CDR3 reads TGTGCCAGCAGCGCCTTCGACGGGGGCAATCAGCCCCAGCATTTT. Amino acids: CASSAFDGGNQPQHF.

The gene calls are TRBV27 and TRBJ2-5, with TRBD2 matching over 11 bases. Germline V lookup: CDR1 MNHEY, CDR2 SMNVEV (reference sequence). The J segment lost 4 bases and the V segment lost 3 bases, leaving 10 bases of the junction unmatched. There are 17 residues in the CDR3. As DNA, the CDR3 is TGTGCCAGCAGTTTTTCGGGACTAGCGGCATCTCGAGAGACCCAGTACTTC. Translated: CASSFSGLAASRETQYF.

The V and J genes are TRBV30 and TRBJ2-3; 7 nucleotides align to TRBD1. The CDR3 consists of 14 residues. Germline assignment: CDR1 GTSNPN and CDR2 SVGIG (reference sequence). Losses at the gene ends were 3 bases for V and 1 base for J; bases not matched to a gene: 4. In DNA, the CDR3 is TGTGCCTGGAGAGTCGGACAGGGCACAGATACGCAGTATTTT. As protein: CAWRVGQGTDTQYF.

The table lists this clone with a few counts. The chain carries TRBV9 and TRBJ2-1; 8 bases line up with TRBD2. The germline V gene has CDR1 SGDLS and CDR2 YYNGEE. The V gene end was trimmed by 0 bases and the J gene end by 9 bases; junction bases not matched to a gene: 8. The CDR3 runs to 15 residues. CDR3 amino acids: CASSVVGTRAREQFF. Here the CDR3 DNA reads TGTGCCAGCAGCGTAGTAGGGACTAGGGCTCGTGAGCAGTTCTTC.